These 14 T cell receptor beta chains came from one sample sequenced in a study of blood T cell repertoires in COVID-19. Assay used: immunoSEQ multiplex PCR; TCRdb lists only in-frame clones, some missing. The data show 350,000 to 450,000 clones, more than 85% seen once. Specimen: PBMCs or T cells enriched from blood (not recorded which). The receptors stem from a woman aged 40 to 49 who had been exposed to COVID-19.

The J gene is TRBJ2-2, the V gene TRBV19, with 7 bases identical to TRBD1. The CDR3 totals 14 residues. Per germline, CDR1 LNHDA and CDR2 SQIVND (reference sequence). V dropped 3 bases and J dropped 6; count of bases not matched to a gene: 4. CDR3 sequence: CASSIGTESGELFF. The CDR3 DNA is TGTGCCAGTAGTATCGGGACAGAGTCCGGGGAGCTGTTTTTT.

The CDR3 nucleotides read TGTGCCAGCAGCAAAGTACCGGGACAGGGATACTATGGCTACACCTTC. Its protein product is CASSKVPGQGYYGYTF. This chain uses TRBV5-4 with TRBJ1-2; 9 bases fit TRBD1. The CDR3 covers 16 residues. Trimming cost V 4 bases and J 3 bases; bases outside gene matches: 10. CDR1 and CDR2 (germline): SGHNT, YYREEE (reference sequence).

The J gene is TRBJ1-3, the V gene TRBV4-1; D possibly corresponds to TRBD1 (5 bases). The CDR3 has 12 amino acids. V was pared by 5 bases and J by 8 bases, with 10 bases between. From germline, CDR1 is MGHRA and CDR2 YSYEKL. The CDR3 DNA sequence: TGCGCCAGCAGCTTCCTAGGGGACACCATATATTTT. Translation: CASSFLGDTIYF.

The chain has TRBV12-5 and TRBJ2-4; D uncertain. This CDR3 comprises 15 residues. Trimming left V 1 base short and J 7 bases short, with 14 bases between. Germline V gives CDR1 LGHNT, CDR2 FRNRAP. In DNA form, the CDR3 reads TGTGCTAGTGGTTTGGAGCGCCTTGTGGGTAACATTCAGTACTTC. This sequence encodes CASGLERLVGNIQYF.

The rearrangement uses TRBV18 and TRBJ2-5; D is uncertain. Germline V gives CDR1 KGHSH, CDR2 LQKENI. This CDR3 has 12 amino acids. Trimming took 5 bases from V and 0 from J, leaving 4 bases between them. DNA for the CDR3: TGTGCCAGCTCATCCTACCAAGAGACCCAGTACTTC. Translated: CASSSYQETQYF.

The rearrangement links TRBV19 to TRBJ2-2; D is possibly TRBD2 (5 bases). The CDR3 is 17 residues long. Germline V CDR1 and CDR2: LNHDA, SQIVND (reference sequence). V lost 5 bases, J lost 3 bases, and 19 bases lay in between. The CDR3 protein is CASSVDRRRIHTGELFF. CDR3 nucleotide sequence: TGTGCCAGTAGTGTGGACCGGAGGAGGATACACACCGGGGAGCTGTTTTTT.

V usage is TRBV3-1 (or the pseudogene TRBV3-2) and J usage is TRBJ1-2, with TRBD1 matching 9 bases. Germline assignment: CDR1 LGHDT and CDR2 YNNKEL (reference sequence). CDR3 length: 15 amino acids. Trimming at V came to 1 base and at J to 2 bases, leaving 2 bases not matched to a gene. In DNA form, the CDR3 reads TGTGCCAGCAGCCAAGCGGGGACAGGGAACTATGGCTACACCTTC. It encodes CASSQAGTGNYGYTF.

About this clone: The same CDR3 arises from other DNA sequences in this sample as well. The chain combines TRBV19 with TRBJ2-3; 8 bases map to TRBD1. J lost 0 bases, V lost 4 bases, and 3 bases had no gene match. The CDR3 is 15 residues long. Germline CDR1 is LNHDA and CDR2 is SQIVND (reference sequence). CDR3 amino acids: CASSTRGRSTDTQYF. The CDR3 DNA reads TGTGCCAGTAGTACCAGGGGGCGCAGCACAGATACGCAGTATTTT.

Turning to this clone: The same CDR3 arises from other DNA sequences in this sample as well. The rearrangement joins TRBV12-3 or TRBV12-4 to TRBJ1-2; tentatively, D is TRBD1 (5 bases). The CDR3 loop spans 13 amino acids. The ends were cut back, 2 bases at V and 2 bases at J, with 6 bases in the middle. The chain's CDR3 is CASSLQGNYGYTF. The CDR3 nucleotides are TGTGCCAGCAGTTTACAGGGAAACTATGGCTACACCTTC.

The genes are TRBV7-8 and TRBJ1-1; the D is unclear. Germline CDR1 reads SGHVS; CDR2 reads FQNEAQ. This CDR3 comprises 15 residues. V lost 5 bases, J lost 3 bases, and 16 bases lay in between. The CDR3 loop is CASSPHVPRDTEAFF. The CDR3 nucleotides are TGTGCCAGCAGCCCGCACGTACCGCGGGACACTGAAGCTTTCTTT.

The J gene is TRBJ1-1, the V gene TRBV11-2; D perhaps matches TRBD1 (5 bases). V lost 0 bases and J lost 1, with 6 bases in between. CDR3 length: 14 residues. Germline CDR1 reads SGHAT; CDR2 reads FQNNGV. CDR3 amino acids: CASSLEGANTEAFF. CDR3 nucleotides: TGTGCCAGCAGCTTAGAAGGGGCGAACACTGAAGCTTTCTTT.

This chain links TRBV6-6 with TRBJ1-6; 8 bases are a match to TRBD1. The CDR3 consists of 14 residues. Trimming at V came to 6 bases and at J to 7 bases, leaving 5 bases not matched to a gene. Per the germline V gene, CDR1 is MNHNY and CDR2 is SVGAGI (reference sequence). Here the CDR3 DNA reads TGTGCCAGCAGAAGGGACAGGTTGAATTCACCCCTCCACTTT. Its translation is CASRRDRLNSPLHF.

The chain has TRBV10-2 and TRBJ2-7, with D unclear. This CDR3 is 14 amino acids long. Trimming pared 6 bases from V and 0 bases from J, leaving 12 bases between. Germline V gene data show CDR1 as WSHSY and CDR2 as SAAADI. The CDR3 spells CASSVTVSSYEQYF. In DNA form, the CDR3 reads TGCGCCAGCAGCGTGACTGTGAGCTCCTACGAGCAGTACTTC.

This CDR3 reads CASSSVDSSGYTF. CDR3 in DNA: TGTGCCAGCAGTTCCGTGGACAGCTCTGGCTACACCTTC. The gene calls are TRBV6-5 and TRBJ1-2, with TRBD1 as a possible D gene (6 bases). Germline V gives CDR1 MNHEY, CDR2 SVGAGI. The CDR3 spans 13 residues. V dropped 4 bases and J dropped 7 bases, with 13 bases sitting between them.